This T cell receptor beta chain emerged from a study of cytomegalovirus exposure and HLA in healthy donors. Points from the study as a whole: With later analysis, a missense DCLRE1C variant became linked to TCR beta V- and J-gene trimming. In an earlier analysis, productive rearrangement rates for most beta V segments clustered near 87% or 30%.

Comments on this clone: Its target is not known.

Germline values: CDR1 SGHNT, CDR2 YYREEE (reference sequence). This CDR3 is built from 16 residues. The V and J ends lost 4 bases and 8 bases, in that order; junction bases with no gene match: 10. PCR used 60 Vbeta primers and 13 Jbeta primers. TCRdb keeps only in-frame clones here, not all; method: immunoSEQ multiplex PCR. The sample has about 100,000 clones; roughly four fifths are singletons. The chain recombines TRBV5-4 with TRBJ2-1; 12 bases are a match to TRBD1. What was sequenced was PBMCs. The clonotype was recovered from a male donor in good health and CMV-seropositive. The CDR3: CASSGPRDRGPYEQFF. The CDR3 nucleotides are TGTGCCAGCAGCGGTCCCCGGGACAGGGGGCCGTATGAGCAGTTCTTC.